This T cell receptor (beta chain) was recorded in a study of T cell changes during pregnancy in multiple sclerosis. The assay was immunoSEQ multiplex PCR, and TCRdb's table has in-frame clones only and misses some. Here the sample spans some 42,000 clones, 85% to 95% being singletons. The CDR3 spans 19 residues. The ends lost 7 bases at V and 0 bases at J; junction bases unmatched: 17. Per the germline V gene, CDR1 is KGHSH and CDR2 is LQKENI. This sequence was found in a female donor with multiple sclerosis, enrolled in a pregnancy study. Sequencing used CD4+ T cells from peripheral blood mononuclear cells, obtained in the third trimester of pregnancy. The chain couples TRBV18 to TRBJ2-3; 9 bases match TRBD2. CDR3 in amino acids: CASFRWGRTSATSTDTQYF. The DNA for the CDR3 is TGTGCCAGCTTTAGGTGGGGTCGGACTAGCGCAACTAGCACAGATACGCAGTATTTT.